These T cell receptor beta chains were read from a single sample in a study of cytomegalovirus exposure and HLA in healthy donors. Assay used: immunoSEQ multiplex PCR; TCRdb lists only in-frame clones, some missing. The table has some 140,000 clones, around 84% seen once. The source material was PBMCs. The origin of the receptors is a human donor in good health. The CDR3 runs from the conserved cysteine through the conserved F or W. The D gene is left open where the match is weak. Clone sizes are given selectively: once, few, many, or a class where the clone is expanded.

d_gene: TRBD1; abundance: .; j_gene: TRBJ2-7; v_gene: TRBV19; CDR3nt: TGTGCCAGTAGTACATTACTCCGTCCCGGGACAGGGGCGAAAACCTACGAGCAGTACTTC; CDR3aa: CASSTLLRPGTGAKTYEQYF
d_gene: .; abundance: .; j_gene: TRBJ1-4; v_gene: TRBV6-5; CDR3nt: TGTGCCAGCAAACTCGTGGCGGAGGAAAAACTGTTTTTT; CDR3aa: CASKLVAEEKLFF
d_gene: TRBD2; abundance: .; j_gene: TRBJ2-7; v_gene: TRBV29-1; CDR3nt: TGCAGCGTTGAAGGGCTAGCGGGAGACTACGAGCAGTACTTC; CDR3aa: CSVEGLAGDYEQYF
d_gene: TRBD1; abundance: .; j_gene: TRBJ1-1; v_gene: TRBV10-3; CDR3nt: TGTGCCATCAGTGGACGAGGACAGGGGTTTCCCGAAGCTTTCTTT; CDR3aa: CAISGRGQGFPEAFF
d_gene: TRBD1; abundance: .; j_gene: TRBJ1-5; v_gene: TRBV6-5; CDR3nt: TGTGCCAGCAGTTTGGGACAGGCTTCAAGGCCCCAGCATTTT; CDR3aa: CASSLGQASRPQHF
d_gene: .; abundance: .; j_gene: TRBJ2-2; v_gene: TRBV30; CDR3nt: TGTGCCTGGAGCGCTCAGGGTACGAGCACCGGGGAGCTGTTTTTT; CDR3aa: CAWSAQGTSTGELFF
d_gene: .; abundance: .; j_gene: TRBJ2-7; v_gene: TRBV5-5; CDR3nt: TGTGCCAGCAGCTTGGGGACTCCCCCCTACGAGCAGTACTTC; CDR3aa: CASSLGTPPYEQYF
d_gene: .; abundance: .; j_gene: TRBJ2-3; v_gene: TRBV7-8; CDR3nt: TGTGCCAGCAGCTTGGTGGACTGGACCAGCACAGATACGCAGTATTTT; CDR3aa: CASSLVDWTSTDTQYF
d_gene: .; abundance: .; j_gene: TRBJ2-5; v_gene: TRBV7-2; CDR3nt: TGTGCCAGCAGCCGAGAAGTGGGCAGGGAGACCCAGTACTTC; CDR3aa: CASSREVGRETQYF
d_gene: .; abundance: .; j_gene: TRBJ2-7; v_gene: TRBV28; CDR3nt: TGTGCCAGCAGTAAAGGGGGACCAACCTACGAGCAGTACTTC; CDR3aa: CASSKGGPTYEQYF
d_gene: .; abundance: .; j_gene: TRBJ2-1; v_gene: TRBV5-8; CDR3nt: TGTGCCAGCAGCTACAGGACAGCCTCATACAATGAGCAGTTCTTC; CDR3aa: CASSYRTASYNEQFF
d_gene: TRBD1; abundance: .; j_gene: TRBJ1-1; v_gene: TRBV5-1; CDR3nt: TGCGCCAGCAGCTCACCAGGACAGGGCGTTTTTGAAGCTTTCTTT; CDR3aa: CASSSPGQGVFEAFF
d_gene: .; abundance: .; j_gene: TRBJ1-2; v_gene: TRBV6-6; CDR3nt: TGTGCCAGCAGCAAGACCAGCGACTATGGCTACACCTTC; CDR3aa: CASSKTSDYGYTF
d_gene: .; abundance: .; j_gene: TRBJ1-2; v_gene: TRBV7-8; CDR3nt: TGTGCCAGCAGCTTAGATGAGGGCTTCTATGGCTACACCTTC; CDR3aa: CASSLDEGFYGYTF
d_gene: TRBD2; abundance: .; j_gene: TRBJ2-7; v_gene: TRBV7-2; CDR3nt: TGTGCCAGCAGCACAACTAGCGGGAGTCTATACGAGCAGTACTTC; CDR3aa: CASSTTSGSLYEQYF
d_gene: .; abundance: .; j_gene: TRBJ2-2; v_gene: TRBV11-2; CDR3nt: TGTGCCACCATTACCGGGACACATGGCACCGGGGAGCTGTTTTTT; CDR3aa: CATITGTHGTGELFF
d_gene: TRBD2; abundance: .; j_gene: TRBJ2-7; v_gene: TRBV29-1; CDR3nt: TGCAGCGTGCTACTAGCGGGATCCTACGAGCAGTACTTC; CDR3aa: CSVLLAGSYEQYF
d_gene: .; abundance: .; j_gene: TRBJ2-2; v_gene: TRBV7-9; CDR3nt: TGTGCCAGCAGCACCGGGTCCTTTCTCACCGGGGAGCTGTTTTTT; CDR3aa: CASSTGSFLTGELFF
d_gene: TRBD1; abundance: .; j_gene: TRBJ1-2; v_gene: TRBV27; CDR3nt: TGTGCCAGCAGTTTAGGGAAGACAGGGCGCGGCTACACCTTC; CDR3aa: CASSLGKTGRGYTF
d_gene: TRBD1; abundance: .; j_gene: TRBJ2-7; v_gene: TRBV6-6; CDR3nt: TGTGCCAGCAGCCCGGGGACAGGGGGCTCCTACGAGCAGTACTTC; CDR3aa: CASSPGTGGSYEQYF
d_gene: .; abundance: once; j_gene: TRBJ2-5; v_gene: TRBV7-3; CDR3nt: TGTGCCAGCAGCTTAGAGCGGCAAGAGACCCAGTACTTC; CDR3aa: CASSLERQETQYF
d_gene: .; abundance: .; j_gene: TRBJ1-3; v_gene: TRBV28; CDR3nt: TGTGCCAGCAGTTTAGTCCCGGGCTCTGGAAACACCATATATTTT; CDR3aa: CASSLVPGSGNTIYF
d_gene: TRBD1; abundance: .; j_gene: TRBJ1-4; v_gene: TRBV19; CDR3nt: TGTGCCAGTAGTTCCCCGCAGGGGGCAACTAATGAAAAACTGTTTTTT; CDR3aa: CASSSPQGATNEKLFF
d_gene: TRBD1; abundance: .; j_gene: TRBJ1-3; v_gene: TRBV6-1; CDR3nt: TGTGCCAGCAGTGTGCGGACAGGGAGCTCTGGAAACACCATATATTTT; CDR3aa: CASSVRTGSSGNTIYF
d_gene: .; abundance: .; j_gene: TRBJ1-1; v_gene: TRBV18; CDR3nt: TGTGCCAGCTCACCCGGGGTGAACACTGAAGCTTTCTTT; CDR3aa: CASSPGVNTEAFF
d_gene: .; abundance: .; j_gene: TRBJ2-6; v_gene: TRBV19; CDR3nt: TGTGCCAGTAGTATAGGTATATCTGGGGCCAACGTCCTGACTTTC; CDR3aa: CASSIGISGANVLTF
d_gene: .; abundance: .; j_gene: TRBJ2-6; v_gene: TRBV6-5; CDR3nt: TGTGCCAGCAGCCCCCTAGTGTCTGGGGCCAACGTCCTGACTTTC; CDR3aa: CASSPLVSGANVLTF
d_gene: .; abundance: .; j_gene: TRBJ2-7; v_gene: TRBV7-6; CDR3nt: TGTGCCAGCAGTTCTATCAGGGGTCGACCCTACGAGCAGTACTTC; CDR3aa: CASSSIRGRPYEQYF
d_gene: TRBD1; abundance: .; j_gene: TRBJ1-4; v_gene: TRBV19; CDR3nt: TGTGCCAGTAGCCTGGACAGGACGAATGAAAAACTGTTTTTT; CDR3aa: CASSLDRTNEKLFF
d_gene: .; abundance: .; j_gene: TRBJ2-5; v_gene: TRBV15; CDR3nt: TGTGCCACCAGCAGAGATGGCGCTAGAAGGGAGACCCAGTACTTC; CDR3aa: CATSRDGARRETQYF
d_gene: .; abundance: .; j_gene: TRBJ1-1; v_gene: TRBV29-1; CDR3nt: TGCAGCTTCGAGACAGGGAACACTGAAGCTTTCTTT; CDR3aa: CSFETGNTEAFF
d_gene: TRBD2; abundance: .; j_gene: TRBJ2-7; v_gene: TRBV5-4; CDR3nt: TGTGCCAGCAGCTTCGGGGGGGCAGGAACCTACGAGCAGTACTTC; CDR3aa: CASSFGGAGTYEQYF
d_gene: .; abundance: .; j_gene: TRBJ2-3; v_gene: TRBV19; CDR3nt: TGTGCCAGTAGTATAGCCTCAGGGGAAGATACGCAGTATTTT; CDR3aa: CASSIASGEDTQYF
d_gene: .; abundance: once; j_gene: TRBJ2-7; v_gene: TRBV19; CDR3nt: TGTGCCAGTAGTATAGTCCGGGGTGCGGACCCCTACGAGCAGTACTTC; CDR3aa: CASSIVRGADPYEQYF
d_gene: TRBD1; abundance: .; j_gene: TRBJ2-1; v_gene: TRBV6-5; CDR3nt: TGTGCCAGCAGAGAGGACAGGGGGTTTAACAATGAGCAGTTCTTC; CDR3aa: CASREDRGFNNEQFF
d_gene: .; abundance: few; j_gene: TRBJ1-1; v_gene: TRBV25-1; CDR3nt: TGTGCCAGCAGTGAATTTAGGGGGTTAGAAGCTTTCTTT; CDR3aa: CASSEFRGLEAFF
d_gene: TRBD2; abundance: .; j_gene: TRBJ2-5; v_gene: TRBV20-1; CDR3nt: TGCAGTGCCCGACTAGCGGAGACCCAGTACTTC; CDR3aa: CSARLAETQYF
d_gene: .; abundance: .; j_gene: TRBJ1-4; v_gene: TRBV15; CDR3nt: TGTGCCACAGGGGGGGCTAATGAAAAACTGTTTTTT; CDR3aa: CATGGANEKLFF
d_gene: TRBD2; abundance: .; j_gene: TRBJ2-1; v_gene: TRBV30; CDR3nt: TGTGCCTGGAGTGTACGGACTAGCGGGAGAAGGCGCAATGAGCAGTTCTTC; CDR3aa: CAWSVRTSGRRRNEQFF
d_gene: .; abundance: .; j_gene: TRBJ1-6; v_gene: TRBV27; CDR3nt: TGTGCCAGCAGTTTACAGGGCCCCAGTTCACCCCTCCACTTT; CDR3aa: CASSLQGPSSPLHF
d_gene: TRBD2; abundance: .; j_gene: TRBJ2-1; v_gene: TRBV28; CDR3nt: TGTGCCAGCAGCCATACTAGCGGGAGCTACAATGAGCAGTTCTTC; CDR3aa: CASSHTSGSYNEQFF
d_gene: .; abundance: .; j_gene: TRBJ1-2; v_gene: TRBV6-5; CDR3nt: TGTGCCAGCAGTTACGGGCAGGGCAACTATGGCTACACCTTC; CDR3aa: CASSYGQGNYGYTF
d_gene: TRBD1; abundance: .; j_gene: TRBJ1-6; v_gene: TRBV7-2; CDR3nt: TGTGCCAGCAGCAACAACAGGGGCCGAAATTCACCCCTCCACTTT; CDR3aa: CASSNNRGRNSPLHF
d_gene: .; abundance: .; j_gene: TRBJ1-1; v_gene: TRBV9; CDR3nt: TGTGCCAGCAGCCTAAGGGGTCTTGGGAACACTGAAGCTTTCTTT; CDR3aa: CASSLRGLGNTEAFF
d_gene: .; abundance: .; j_gene: TRBJ2-2; v_gene: TRBV7-3; CDR3nt: TGTGCCAGCAGCTTAAGGCGGGGAGGGGGCACCGGGGAGCTGTTTTTT; CDR3aa: CASSLRRGGGTGELFF
d_gene: TRBD2; abundance: few; j_gene: TRBJ2-7; v_gene: TRBV11-3; CDR3nt: TGTGCCAGCAGCTTACTAGCGGGGGGCGAGCAGTACTTC; CDR3aa: CASSLLAGGEQYF
d_gene: TRBD2; abundance: once; j_gene: TRBJ2-3; v_gene: TRBV19; CDR3nt: TGTGCCAGTAGTATCCCGGGACTAGCTGGGGTGTTGTATTTT; CDR3aa: CASSIPGLAGVLYF